This T cell receptor (beta chain) stems from a study of OX40 agonist ivuxolimab in advanced cancers. Study context: People who had prior anti-PD-1, anti-PD-L1 or anti-CTLA-4 therapy could take part, and 40% had some. Partial responses were seen in three patients, one with hepatocellular carcinoma and two with cutaneous melanoma.

Sequencing used immunoSEQ multiplex PCR; TCRdb keeps in-frame clones, though not all of them. This table has about 58,000 clones, 86% appearing once. Germline values: CDR1 KGHSH, CDR2 LQKENI. The CDR3 extends over 15 amino acids. The V and J ends lost 0 bases and 6 bases, in that order; junction bases with no gene match: 2. Exclusion of a patient followed from autoimmune disease history or systemic immunosuppression. Peripheral blood came from all dose cohorts at three timepoints. The clonotype was recovered from an adult with an advanced solid tumor such as melanoma, head and neck, liver or kidney cancer. The sample here was CD4+ or CD8+ T cells sorted from blood, taken in a trial of the OX40 agonist ivuxolimab. The chain recombines TRBV18 with TRBJ1-2; 12 positions match TRBD1. CDR3 nucleotides: TGTGCCAGCTCACCACCTGGGACAGGGGGCAATGGCTACACCTTC. Translation: CASSPPGTGGNGYTF.